The 30 T cell receptor beta chains below were found in one sample sequenced in a study of blood T cell repertoires in COVID-19. Here immunoSEQ multiplex PCR was the method, and the copy in TCRdb shows in-frame clones only, minus some. The sample includes roughly 34,000 clones, about 80% of them seen just once. The sample comprised peripheral blood. Receptors were obtained from a man of 80 years or more with acute or convalescent COVID-19.

The chain carries TRBV5-5 and TRBJ2-1, with 7 bases lining up with TRBD1. The germline V gene has CDR1 SGHKS and CDR2 YYEKEE (reference sequence). J gave up 1 base and V 4 bases, and 5 bases lay outside the gene matches. The CDR3 runs to 15 residues. The DNA for the CDR3 is TGTGCCAGCAGCCCAAACAGGGGATCCTACAATGAGCAGTTCTTC. Translation: CASSPNRGSYNEQFF.

The chain has TRBV11-2 and TRBJ2-1; TRBD2 agrees at 8 bases. Germline V CDR1 and CDR2: SGHAT, FQNNGV. This CDR3 spans 18 amino acids. J was trimmed by 4 bases and V by 2 bases; bases with no gene match: 13. DNA of the CDR3: TGTGCCAGCAGCTTACCCACCGGGCTAGCGGGCGATTACAATGAGCAGTTCTTC. Protein: CASSLPTGLAGDYNEQFF.

This rearrangement joins TRBV6-5 to TRBJ1-1; no definite D call. Germline CDR1 reads MNHEY; CDR2 reads SVGAGI. Trimming stripped 7 bases from V and 5 bases from J, with 11 bases between. The CDR3 totals 12 residues. Here the CDR3 reads CASTDPMTEAFF. CDR3 coding DNA: TGTGCCAGCACCGATCCTATGACTGAAGCTTTCTTT.

The genes are TRBV6-1 and TRBJ2-2, with D perhaps matching TRBD1 (5 bases). The CDR3 totals 14 residues. Germline CDR1 is MNHNS and CDR2 is SASEGT. V gave up 10 bases and J gave up 4 bases, with 16 bases separating them. The CDR3 nucleotides read TGTGCCACGGCGCCAGGGCGAGGCACCGGGGAGCTGTTTTTT. It is translated as CATAPGRGTGELFF.

DNA for the CDR3: TGTGCCAGTAGTGGCCTAGGAAGCACAGATACGCAGTATTTT. Protein product: CASSGLGSTDTQYF. The rearrangement joins TRBV19 to TRBJ2-3; D unresolved. The CDR3 loop spans 14 amino acids. V gave up 5 bases and J gave up 0 bases, with 9 bases separating them. Per the germline V gene, CDR1 is LNHDA and CDR2 is SQIVND (reference sequence).

In its sample, this clone was seen once. The rearrangement links TRBV28 to TRBJ1-2, with 7 nucleotides matching TRBD1. The CDR3 has 14 amino acids. CDR1 is MDHEN and CDR2 is SYDVKM in the germline V gene. The V gene end was trimmed by 6 bases and the J gene end by 4 bases; junction bases not matched to a gene: 8. The chain's CDR3 is CASSSGQASYGYTF. CDR3 bases: TGTGCCAGCAGCTCAGGACAGGCGAGCTATGGCTACACCTTC.

This chain joins TRBV5-4 and TRBJ2-3; TRBD1 aligns across 9 bases. Looked up from germline, CDR1 is SGHNT and CDR2 is YYREEE (reference sequence). V gave up 5 bases and J gave up 4 bases; unmatched junction bases: 8. The CDR3 is 15 amino acids. As DNA, the CDR3 is TGTGCCAGCAGGTCGGACAGGGGTGGACCAGATACGCAGTATTTT. Translating it yields CASRSDRGGPDTQYF.

V gene TRBV7-2 combines with J gene TRBJ2-3; TRBD1 aligns across 10 bases. The CDR3 has 13 amino acids. With 4 bases clipped from V and 11 bases from J, the junction kept 6 bases outside the gene matches. Looked up from germline, CDR1 is SGHTA and CDR2 is FQGNSA. The CDR3 reads CASSSDRGQEQYF. The CDR3 bases are TGTGCCAGCAGCTCTGACAGGGGGCAAGAGCAGTATTTT.

This clone was detected only once. This sequence joins TRBV2 and TRBJ1-2; the match to TRBD1 covers 12 bases. Unmatched junction bases numbered 8, after V lost 8 bases and J lost 7 bases. Germline V gene data show CDR1 as SNHLY and CDR2 as FYNNEI. CDR3 length equals 14 residues. The CDR3 loop reads CASLMGQGAGGYTF. CDR3 coding DNA: TGTGCCAGCCTTATGGGACAGGGGGCCGGTGGCTACACCTTC.

The chain carries TRBV2 and TRBJ2-5; possible D gene TRBD1, 5 bases. V lost 7 bases, J lost 2 bases, and 14 bases lay in between. CDR1 SNHLY and CDR2 FYNNEI come from the germline V gene. The CDR3 loop spans 14 amino acids. CDR3 amino acids: CASIRATFQETQYF. CDR3 in DNA: TGTGCCAGCATCAGGGCCACCTTTCAAGAGACCCAGTACTTC.

The chain carries TRBV18 and TRBJ2-1, with TRBD2 matching over 14 bases. The ends lost 3 bases at V and 9 bases at J; junction bases unmatched: 7. Germline CDR1 reads KGHSH; CDR2 reads LQKENI. The CDR3 covers 16 residues. The CDR3 bases are TGTGCCAGCTCACCGACGACTAGCGGGGGGGCCGGTGAGCAGTTCTTC. Its translation: CASSPTTSGGAGEQFF.

This chain links TRBV5-1 with TRBJ2-5; perhaps TRBD1 as D (6 bases). Germline V gene lookup returns CDR1 SGHRS and CDR2 YFSETQ. V was shortened by 0 bases and J by 2 bases, with 8 bases between the two germline ends. This CDR3 has 14 residues. This chain's CDR3 is CASSLAGTQETQYF. The CDR3 DNA sequence: TGCGCCAGCAGCTTGGCCGGGACACAAGAGACCCAGTACTTC. Variable domain in full (rest from reference TRBV5-1 and TRBJ2-5): KAGVTQTPRYLIKTRGQQVTLSCSPISGHRSVSWYQQTPGQGLQFLFEYFSETQRNKGNFPGRFSGRQFSNSRSEMNVSTLELGDSALYLCASSLAGTQETQYFGPGTRLLVL.

The V gene is TRBV5-1, the J gene TRBJ2-7; TRBD2 matches at 10 bases. Trimming removed 4 bases from V and 1 base from J; junction bases left unmatched: 5. The CDR3 runs to 15 residues. Germline lookup yields CDR1 SGHRS and CDR2 YFSETQ. CDR3 in DNA: TGCGCCAGCAGCGGGGCTAGCGGGAGATCCTACGAGCAGTACTTC. Translated: CASSGASGRSYEQYF.

This rearrangement joins TRBV29-1 to TRBJ2-3; D is ambiguous. Per the germline V gene, CDR1 is SQVTM and CDR2 is ANQGSEA. The V end was cut by 5 bases, the J end by 5 bases, with 11 bases between. The CDR3 loop spans 12 amino acids. CDR3 in amino acids: CSVSKERDTQYF. As DNA, the CDR3 is TGCAGCGTTTCCAAAGAGAGAGATACGCAGTATTTT.

The chain couples TRBV7-6 to TRBJ2-5, with 10 bases identical to TRBD2. This CDR3 spans 16 amino acids. Germline V lookup: CDR1 SGHVS, CDR2 FNYEAQ. V shed 1 base and J 5 bases; nucleotides not matched to a gene: 7. The CDR3 loop is CASSLGSGGVGETQYF. CDR3 nucleotide sequence: TGTGCCAGCAGCTTAGGCAGCGGGGGGGTCGGGGAGACCCAGTACTTC.

V usage is TRBV19 and J usage is TRBJ2-4; possible D gene TRBD1, 7 bases. V gave up 2 bases and J gave up 8 bases, with 13 bases separating them. The CDR3 has 14 residues. The germline V gene has CDR1 LNHDA and CDR2 SQIVND (reference sequence). The CDR3, as DNA: TGTGCCAGTAGTATACAGGGGGGAAGTGACATTCAGTACTTC. Translation gives CASSIQGGSDIQYF.

The rearrangement uses TRBV6-5 and TRBJ1-1, with D perhaps matching TRBD1 (6 bases). Trimming took 2 bases from V and 3 from J, leaving 13 bases between them. Germline lookup yields CDR1 MNHEY and CDR2 SVGAGI. The CDR3 totals 15 residues. The CDR3 sequence: CASSYRQGYYTEAFF. The CDR3, as DNA: TGTGCCAGCAGTTACCGTCAGGGGTATTACACTGAAGCTTTCTTT.

This chain uses TRBV4-3 with TRBJ2-7; 10 positions match TRBD2. With V trimmed by 0 bases and J by 0 bases, 8 bases remained unmatched. Germline CDR1 and CDR2: LGHNA and YSLEER. This CDR3 region has 18 residues. The CDR3 nucleotides read TGCGCCAGCAGCCAAGAGCCTTCTAGCGGGGGACTCTCCTACGAGCAGTACTTC. Its translation: CASSQEPSSGGLSYEQYF.

The chain recombines TRBV11-1 with TRBJ1-1; the D gene is possibly TRBD1 (5 bases). Deletions cut 6 bases from V and 1 base from J, with 12 bases between. This CDR3 is 14 amino acids long. The germline CDR1 and CDR2 sequences are SGHAT and FQDESV (reference sequence). The chain's CDR3 is CASRHGHSNTEAFF. In DNA, the CDR3 is TGTGCCAGCAGACACGGACATTCGAACACTGAAGCTTTCTTT.

J is TRBJ2-3 and V is TRBV14; 8 nucleotides align to TRBD1. The CDR3 extends over 13 amino acids. CDR1 SGHDN and CDR2 FVKESK come from the germline V gene. J lost 5 bases, V lost 7 bases, and 5 bases had no gene match. The CDR3 sequence is CASNRGTGDTQYF. The CDR3 nucleotides read TGTGCCAGCAACAGGGGGACGGGAGATACGCAGTATTTT.

The chain links TRBV6-4 to TRBJ1-2, with 10 positions matching TRBD1. Trimming at V came to 2 bases and at J to 13 bases, leaving 4 bases not matched to a gene. Germline lookup yields CDR1 MRHNA and CDR2 SNTAGT. CDR3 length: 12 residues. CDR3 sequence (DNA): TGTGCCAGCAGTGACCGGGACAGGGGTTTCACCTTC. As protein: CASSDRDRGFTF.

CDR3: CASTPGTGKGYTEAFF. CDR3 DNA: TGTGCCAGTACCCCCGGGACAGGGAAGGGGTACACTGAAGCTTTCTTT. This rearrangement joins TRBV19 to TRBJ1-1; TRBD1 matches at 9 bases. With V trimmed by 7 bases and J by 3 bases, 12 bases remained unmatched. Per the germline V gene, CDR1 is LNHDA and CDR2 is SQIVND (reference sequence). The CDR3 is 16 amino acids. Filled out from reference TRBV19 and TRBJ1-1, the complete variable domain reads DGGITQSPKYLFRKEGQNVTLSCEQNLNHDAMYWYRQDPGQGLRLIYYSQIVNDFQKGDIAEGYSVSREKKESFPLTVTSAQKNPTAFYLCASTPGTGKGYTEAFFGQGTRLTVV.

Only a few counts were recorded for this clone. The chain carries TRBV6-2 or TRBV6-3 and TRBJ2-7, with 7 bases identical to TRBD2. Germline CDR1 and CDR2: MNHEY and SVGEGT. This CDR3 has 14 residues. Trimming cost V 2 bases and J 11 bases; bases outside gene matches: 12. The CDR3 region has the DNA TGTGCCAGCAGTTACACACCGGGACTACCTCCTAAGTACTTC. Protein sequence: CASSYTPGLPPKYF.

CDR3 loop: CASSSAGPYEQYF. CDR3 nucleotide sequence: TGTGCCAGCAGTTCCGCGGGGCCCTACGAGCAGTACTTC. This sequence joins TRBV12-3 or TRBV12-4 and TRBJ2-7; D may be TRBD2 (6 bases). V lost 4 bases and J lost 2, with 9 bases in between. The CDR3 totals 13 residues.

This clone was recorded a few times. The genes are TRBV7-2 and TRBJ2-2; 10 positions match TRBD2. Losses at the gene ends were 6 bases for V and 6 bases for J; bases not matched to a gene: 13. The germline V gene has CDR1 SGHTA and CDR2 FQGNSA. There are 17 residues in the CDR3. CDR3 in amino acids: CASSFSGTSVYSGELFF. The CDR3 DNA reads as TGTGCCAGCAGTTTTTCCGGGACTAGCGTTTATTCCGGGGAGCTGTTTTTT.

This CDR3 reads CASSLERTGGNNEQFF. CDR3 DNA sequence: TGTGCCAGCAGCTTAGAAAGGACAGGGGGAAACAATGAGCAGTTCTTC. The V call is TRBV13, the J call TRBJ2-1; 10 bases are shared with TRBD1. The CDR3 is 16 residues long. In germline, CDR1 is PRHDT, CDR2 FYEKMQ (reference sequence). V shed 1 base and J 5 bases; nucleotides not matched to a gene: 5.

V usage is TRBV9 and J usage is TRBJ2-1; D possibly corresponds to TRBD1 (5 bases). V lost 7 bases to trimming and J lost 0 bases, with 8 bases between them. The germline V gene has CDR1 SGDLS and CDR2 YYNGEE. The CDR3 loop spans 13 amino acids. CDR3 in DNA: TGTGCCAGCGGGGCGGACTCCTACAATGAGCAGTTCTTC. It codes for CASGADSYNEQFF.

The gene calls are TRBV30 and TRBJ1-4; TRBD1 matches at 8 bases. The J segment lost 2 bases and the V segment lost 1 base, leaving 6 bases of the junction unmatched. This CDR3 spans 16 amino acids. Germline values: CDR1 GTSNPN, CDR2 SVGIG (reference sequence). The CDR3 loop reads CAWSGAGGSTNEKLFF. CDR3 coding DNA: TGTGCCTGGAGTGGAGCAGGGGGCTCGACTAATGAAAAACTGTTTTTT. Combining the CDR3 with reference TRBV30 and TRBJ1-4 gives the whole variable domain SQTIHQWPATLVQPVGSPLSLECTVEGTSNPNLYWYRQAAGRGLQLLFYSVGIGQISSEVPQNLSASRPQDRQFILSSKKLLLSDSGFYLCAWSGAGGSTNEKLFFGSGTQLSVL.

This clone was detected a few times. The rearrangement joins TRBV3-1 (or the pseudogene TRBV3-2) to TRBJ1-2; D call uncertain. Per germline, CDR1 LGHDT and CDR2 YNNKEL (reference sequence). The CDR3 is 15 residues long. V was pared by 2 bases and J by 4 bases, with 14 bases between. The CDR3 protein is CASSQRAGGSYGYTF. In DNA, the CDR3 is TGTGCCAGCAGCCAAAGGGCGGGTGGGAGCTATGGCTACACCTTC.

The V call is TRBV5-1, the J call TRBJ2-3; 10 bases align to TRBD2. This CDR3 spans 17 amino acids. Losses at the gene ends were 3 bases for V and 2 bases for J; bases not matched to a gene: 9. CDR1 and CDR2 (germline): SGHRS, YFSETQ. CDR3 sequence reads: CASSSRTSGANTDTQYF. DNA of the CDR3: TGCGCCAGCAGCTCCCGGACTAGCGGAGCAAACACAGATACGCAGTATTTT.